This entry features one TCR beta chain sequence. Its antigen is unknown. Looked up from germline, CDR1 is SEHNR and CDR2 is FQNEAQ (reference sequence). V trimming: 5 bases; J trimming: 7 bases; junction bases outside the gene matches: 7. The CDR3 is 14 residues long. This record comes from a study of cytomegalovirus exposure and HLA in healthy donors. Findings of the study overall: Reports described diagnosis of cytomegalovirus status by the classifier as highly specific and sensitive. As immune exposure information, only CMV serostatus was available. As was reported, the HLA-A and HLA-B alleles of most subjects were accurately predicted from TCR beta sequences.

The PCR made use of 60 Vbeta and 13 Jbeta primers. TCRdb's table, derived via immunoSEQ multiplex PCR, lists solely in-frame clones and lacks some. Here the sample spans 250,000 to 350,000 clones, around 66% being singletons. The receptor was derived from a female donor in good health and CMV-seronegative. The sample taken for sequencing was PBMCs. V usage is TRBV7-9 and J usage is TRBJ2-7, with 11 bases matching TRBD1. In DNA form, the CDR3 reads TGTGCCAGCAGCCACGGGACAGGGGGTGATGAGCAGTACTTC. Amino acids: CASSHGTGGDEQYF.